A selection of T cell receptor beta chains follows, all from one sample in a study of type 1 regulatory T cells. Each CDR3 protein gets one entry after TCRdb re-called the reads with MiXCR. The sample includes roughly 40,000 distinct CDR3 sequences, more than 9% of them seen just once. No antigens are known for them. Input material: cultured non-Tr1 T cells, either the whole culture or a sorted T cell fraction (not recorded which). The receptor set was obtained from a human donor in good health. Each CDR3 is given with its conserved first and last residue. The D gene is left open where the match is weak. Clone size is not always given. Where it is, it says once, few, many or a class for expanded clones.

abundance	v_gene	len	d_gene	j_gene	CDR3nt	CDR3aa
many	TRBV20-1	15	-	TRBJ1-2	TGCAGTGCTTTACCCTCTAGGGGGACTGACTATGGCTACACCTTC	CSALPSRGTDYGYTF
many	TRBV5-1	14	-	TRBJ2-3	TGCGCCAGCAGCTTGGCCTTGACTACCGGTACGCAGTATTTT	CASSLALTTGTQYF
many	TRBV6-5	17	TRBD2	TRBJ2-2	TGTGCCAGCAGTTACTCGGGGCTAGCGGGAGTTCCCGGGGAGCTGTTTTTT	CASSYSGLAGVPGELFF
few	TRBV7-9	17	TRBD2	TRBJ2-1	TGTGCCAGCAGCCCGACTAGCGGGAGAGGTTTCTACAATGAGCAGTTCTTC	CASSPTSGRGFYNEQFF
-	TRBV14	13	-	TRBJ2-5	TGTGCCAGCCGAGGTGGGAGTTTTGAGACCCAGTACTTC	CASRGGSFETQYF
many	TRBV5-1	14	-	TRBJ1-1	TGCGCCAGCAAGTTCTTTGCGGGTAACCCTGAAGCTTTCTTT	CASKFFAGNPEAFF
many	TRBV18	17	-	TRBJ1-5	TGTGCCAGCTCACCGACAGGCATAGGGGGTAGCAATCAGCCCCAGCATTTT	CASSPTGIGGSNQPQHF
-	TRBV28	13	-	TRBJ2-7	TGTGCCAGCAGTCGGGGCGTGGGCTACGAGCAGTACTTC	CASSRGVGYEQYF
many	TRBV25-1	17	TRBD1	TRBJ2-6	TGTGCCAGCAGCCTCCGGGACAGGGGCTCTGGGGCCAACGTCCTGACTTTC	CASSLRDRGSGANVLTF
-	TRBV7-2	14	-	TRBJ2-5	TGTGCCAGCAGCTCGGACTTTTTCCAAGAGACCCAGTACTTC	CASSSDFFQETQYF
few	TRBV5-4	15	TRBD1	TRBJ2-7	TGTGCCAGCAGCTTCGACAGGGCGCTTTCCTACGAGCAGTACTTC	CASSFDRALSYEQYF
many	TRBV29-1	16	TRBD2	TRBJ2-3	TGCAGCGTTGAAGATCGACTAGCGGGGGACACAGATACGCAGTATTTT	CSVEDRLAGDTDTQYF
-	TRBV29-1	17	TRBD2	TRBJ2-1	TGCAGCGTTGATAGTTTCTCTAGCGGAACTTATAACAATGAGCAGTTCTTC	CSVDSFSSGTYNNEQFF
-	TRBV28	14	-	TRBJ2-7	TGTGCCAGCTGGACTCCGGGCGGGACCGGGGAGCAGTACTTC	CASWTPGGTGEQYF
few	TRBV20-1	15	-	TRBJ2-1	TGCAGTGCTAGAGGAGCCGGGTGGGTGTACAATGAGCAGTTCTTC	CSARGAGWVYNEQFF
many	TRBV10-3	12	-	TRBJ2-7	TGTGCCATCAGTGTTGGGGCCTACGAGCAGTACTTC	CAISVGAYEQYF
many	TRBV27	13	-	TRBJ1-6	TGTGCCAGCAAGGGCAGCTATAATTCACCCCTCCACTTT	CASKGSYNSPLHF
few	TRBV7-2	16	-	TRBJ1-2	TGTGCCAGCAGGAGGGGGAGACAGGCAGCTAACTATGGCTACACCTTC	CASRRGRQAANYGYTF
-	TRBV7-3	15	-	TRBJ2-1	TGTGCCAGCAGCTTAACCGGGGGCCGGTTCAATGAGCAGTTCTTC	CASSLTGGRFNEQFF
many	TRBV29-1	13	-	TRBJ2-1	TGCAGCGTTGAGAGGGGCGTTTACAATGAGCAGTTCTTC	CSVERGVYNEQFF
many	TRBV4-2	16	TRBD2	TRBJ2-3	TGTGCCAGCAGGAGCGGCGGGAGTAGGAGCACAGATACGCGGTATTTT	CASRSGGSRSTDTRYF
few	TRBV11-2	13	-	TRBJ2-3	TGTGCCAGCAGCCCGGGCGGCTCCGATACGCAGTATTTT	CASSPGGSDTQYF
-	TRBV20-1	13	-	TRBJ1-1	TGCAGTGCTAGAGACCCGTCGAGGAATAGAGCTTTCTTT	CSARDPSRNRAFF
-	TRBV5-1	13	-	TRBJ2-3	TGCGCCAGCAACCGGATGGAGACAGATACGCAGTATTTT	CASNRMETDTQYF
many	TRBV10-3	11	-	TRBJ2-7	TGTGCCATCAGTGAGCTGGGCGAGCAGTACTTC	CAISELGEQYF
many	TRBV15	13	-	TRBJ1-6	TGTGCCACCAGCAGAGATCCACTTTCACCCCTCCACTTT	CATSRDPLSPLHF
many	TRBV20-1	14	-	TRBJ1-5	TGCAGTGCTGAGGGAATGGCGGAGGATCAGCCCCAGCATTTT	CSAEGMAEDQPQHF
-	TRBV27	15	TRBD2	TRBJ2-7	TGTGCCAGCAGTTTAACGGGACTAGCAGGCTACGAGCAGTACTTC	CASSLTGLAGYEQYF
-	TRBV9	15	-	TRBJ2-3	TGTGCCAGCAGCGTAGTGGCTAGCGGCACAGATACGCAGTATTTT	CASSVVASGTDTQYF
few	TRBV20-1	14	-	TRBJ2-3	TGCAGTGCTAGAGATGGGGTGGGACACCCGACGCAGTATTTT	CSARDGVGHPTQYF
few	TRBV10-3	13	-	TRBJ2-7	TGTGCCATCAGTGAGTCGTTGCAGGACGAGCAGTACTTC	CAISESLQDEQYF
few	TRBV5-1	14	-	TRBJ2-5	TGCGCCAGCAGCTGGGGCCCAGGGGCCGAGACCCAGTACTTC	CASSWGPGAETQYF
few	TRBV20-1	15	TRBD2	TRBJ2-2	TGCAGTGCTAGACTAGCGGGAGAGGAGACCGGGGAGCTGTTTTTT	CSARLAGEETGELFF
-	TRBV5-4	12	-	TRBJ2-5	TGTGCCAGCAGTTTAGATTGGGAGACCCAGTACTTC	CASSLDWETQYF
-	TRBV7-2	17	TRBD2	TRBJ2-2	TGTGCCAGCAGAGGTTGGCTAGCGGGAGGCTTGGCCGGGGAGCTGTTTTTT	CASRGWLAGGLAGELFF